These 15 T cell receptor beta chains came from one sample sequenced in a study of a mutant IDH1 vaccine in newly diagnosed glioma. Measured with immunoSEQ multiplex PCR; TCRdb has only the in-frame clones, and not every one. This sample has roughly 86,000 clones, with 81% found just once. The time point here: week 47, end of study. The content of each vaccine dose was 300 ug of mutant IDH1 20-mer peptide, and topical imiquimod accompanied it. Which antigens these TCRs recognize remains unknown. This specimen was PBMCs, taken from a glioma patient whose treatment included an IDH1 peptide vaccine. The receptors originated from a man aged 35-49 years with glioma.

The CDR3 coding sequence is TGTGCCAGCAGCATACCTGGGAATTCACCCCTCCACTTT. Amino acids: CASSIPGNSPLHF. The V gene is TRBV7-2, the J gene TRBJ1-6; D uncertain. Trimming removed 5 bases from V and 7 bases from J, with 9 bases in between. This CDR3 has 13 residues. Germline values: CDR1 SGHTA, CDR2 FQGNSA.

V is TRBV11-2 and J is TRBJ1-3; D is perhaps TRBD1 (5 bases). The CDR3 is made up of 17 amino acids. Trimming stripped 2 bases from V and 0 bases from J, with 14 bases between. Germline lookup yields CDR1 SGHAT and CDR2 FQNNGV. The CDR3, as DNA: TGTGCCAGCAGCTTACAGAGGGGTTTGAACTCTGGAAACACCATATATTTT. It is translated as CASSLQRGLNSGNTIYF.

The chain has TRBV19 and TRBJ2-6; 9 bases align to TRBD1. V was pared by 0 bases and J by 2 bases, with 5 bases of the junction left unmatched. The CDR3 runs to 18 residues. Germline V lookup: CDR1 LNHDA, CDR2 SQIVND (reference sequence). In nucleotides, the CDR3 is TGTGCCAGTAGTATAGACGGGACAGGGAGGGCTGGGGCCAACGTCCTGACTTTC. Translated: CASSIDGTGRAGANVLTF.

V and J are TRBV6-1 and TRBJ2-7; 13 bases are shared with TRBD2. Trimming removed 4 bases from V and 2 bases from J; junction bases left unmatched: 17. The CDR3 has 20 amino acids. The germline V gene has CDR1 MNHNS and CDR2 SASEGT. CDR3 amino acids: CASSGIRGKGLAGVPYEQYF. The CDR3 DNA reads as TGTGCCAGCAGTGGGATAAGGGGAAAAGGACTAGCGGGAGTCCCCTACGAGCAGTACTTC.

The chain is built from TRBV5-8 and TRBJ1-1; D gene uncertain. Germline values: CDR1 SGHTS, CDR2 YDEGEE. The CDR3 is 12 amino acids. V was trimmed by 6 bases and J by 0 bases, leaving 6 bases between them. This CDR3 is CASISVNTEAFF. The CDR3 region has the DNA TGTGCCAGCATTTCGGTGAACACTGAAGCTTTCTTT.

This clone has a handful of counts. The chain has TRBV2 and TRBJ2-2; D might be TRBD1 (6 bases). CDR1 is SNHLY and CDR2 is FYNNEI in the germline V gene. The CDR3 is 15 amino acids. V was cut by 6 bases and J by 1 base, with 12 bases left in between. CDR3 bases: TGTGCCAGCAGGGCCGGGACACAGAACACCGGGGAGCTGTTTTTT. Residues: CASRAGTQNTGELFF.

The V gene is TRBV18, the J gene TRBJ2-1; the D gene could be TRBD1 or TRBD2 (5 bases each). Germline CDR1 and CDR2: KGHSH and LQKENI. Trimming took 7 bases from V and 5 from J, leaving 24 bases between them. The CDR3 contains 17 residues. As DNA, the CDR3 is TGTGCCAGCTACCGGGACGAGGCAGGCATGGGTAACAATGAGCAGTTCTTC. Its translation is CASYRDEAGMGNNEQFF.

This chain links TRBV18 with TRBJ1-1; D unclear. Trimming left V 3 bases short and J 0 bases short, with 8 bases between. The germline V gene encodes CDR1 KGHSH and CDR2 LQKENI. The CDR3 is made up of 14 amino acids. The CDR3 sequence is CASSPSTLNTEAFF. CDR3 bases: TGTGCCAGCTCACCGAGTACGCTGAACACTGAAGCTTTCTTT.

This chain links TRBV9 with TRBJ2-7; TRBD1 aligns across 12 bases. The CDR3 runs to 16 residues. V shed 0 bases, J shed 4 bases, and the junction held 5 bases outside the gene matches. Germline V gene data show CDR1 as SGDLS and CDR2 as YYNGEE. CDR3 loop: CASSVVGTGGLYEQYF. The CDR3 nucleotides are TGTGCCAGCAGCGTAGTGGGGACAGGGGGCTTATACGAGCAGTACTTC.

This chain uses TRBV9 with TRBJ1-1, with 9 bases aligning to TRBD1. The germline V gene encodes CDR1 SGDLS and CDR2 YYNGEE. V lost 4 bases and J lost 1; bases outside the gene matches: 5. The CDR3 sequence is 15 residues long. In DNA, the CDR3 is TGTGCCAGCAGCCGCGAGACAGGGGGGAACACTGAAGCTTTCTTT. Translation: CASSRETGGNTEAFF.

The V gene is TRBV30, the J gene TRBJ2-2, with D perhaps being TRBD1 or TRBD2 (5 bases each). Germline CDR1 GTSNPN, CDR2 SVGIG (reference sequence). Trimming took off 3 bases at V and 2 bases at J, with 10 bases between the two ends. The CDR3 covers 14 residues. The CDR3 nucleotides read TGTGCCTGGAGGGGGACGGCAAACACCGGGGAGCTGTTTTTT. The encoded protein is CAWRGTANTGELFF.

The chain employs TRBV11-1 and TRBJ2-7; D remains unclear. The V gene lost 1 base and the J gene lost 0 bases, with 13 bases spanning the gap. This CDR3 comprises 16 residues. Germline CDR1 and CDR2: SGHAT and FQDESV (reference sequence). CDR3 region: CASSLVRTASSYEQYF. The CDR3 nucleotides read TGTGCCAGCAGCTTAGTCAGGACGGCGAGCTCCTACGAGCAGTACTTC. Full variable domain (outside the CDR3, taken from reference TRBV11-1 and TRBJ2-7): EAEVAQSPRYKITEKSQAVAFWCDPISGHATLYWYRQILGQGPELLVQFQDESVVDDSQLPKDRFSAERLKGVDSTLKIQPAELGDSAMYLCASSLVRTASSYEQYFGPGTRLTVT.

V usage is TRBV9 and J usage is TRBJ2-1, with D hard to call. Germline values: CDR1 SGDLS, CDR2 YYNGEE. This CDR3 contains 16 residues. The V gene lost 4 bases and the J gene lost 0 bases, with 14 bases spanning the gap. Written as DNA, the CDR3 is TGTGCCAGCAGCTCGAGAGAGGCGAGCTCCTACAATGAGCAGTTCTTC. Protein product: CASSSREASSYNEQFF.

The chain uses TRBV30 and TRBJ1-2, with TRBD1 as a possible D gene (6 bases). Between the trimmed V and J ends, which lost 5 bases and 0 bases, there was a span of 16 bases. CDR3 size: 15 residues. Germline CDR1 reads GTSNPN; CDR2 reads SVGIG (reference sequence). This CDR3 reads CAWAPRGKTNYGYTF. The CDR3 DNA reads TGTGCCTGGGCCCCAAGGGGGAAGACTAACTATGGCTACACCTTC.

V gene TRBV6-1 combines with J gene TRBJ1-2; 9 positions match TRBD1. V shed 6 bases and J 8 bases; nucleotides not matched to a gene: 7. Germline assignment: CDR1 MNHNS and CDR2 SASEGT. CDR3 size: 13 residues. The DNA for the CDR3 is TGTGCCAGCAGAGATTGGACAGGGGACGGCTACACCTTC. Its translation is CASRDWTGDGYTF.